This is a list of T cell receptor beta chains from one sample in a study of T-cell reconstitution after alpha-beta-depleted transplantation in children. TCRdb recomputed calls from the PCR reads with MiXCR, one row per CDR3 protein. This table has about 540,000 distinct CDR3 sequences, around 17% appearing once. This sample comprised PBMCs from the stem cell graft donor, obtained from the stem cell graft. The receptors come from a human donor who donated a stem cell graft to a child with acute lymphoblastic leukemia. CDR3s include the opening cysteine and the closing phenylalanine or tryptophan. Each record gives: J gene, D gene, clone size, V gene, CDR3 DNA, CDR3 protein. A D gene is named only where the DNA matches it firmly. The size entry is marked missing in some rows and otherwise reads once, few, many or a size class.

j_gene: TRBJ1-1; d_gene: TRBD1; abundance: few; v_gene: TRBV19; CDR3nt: TGTGCCAGTGAGACAGGGGCGATGAAAACTGAAGCTTTCTTT; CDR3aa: CASETGAMKTEAFF
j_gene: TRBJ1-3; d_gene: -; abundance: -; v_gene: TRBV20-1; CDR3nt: TGCAGTGCTAGAAGGGAGGGGAGGAACACCATATATTTT; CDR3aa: CSARREGRNTIYF
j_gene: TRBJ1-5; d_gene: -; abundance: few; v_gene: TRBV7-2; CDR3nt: TGTGCCAGCAGCTCGGCCTTGGGAAGGGGCGGTCAGCCCCAGCATTTT; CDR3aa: CASSSALGRGGQPQHF
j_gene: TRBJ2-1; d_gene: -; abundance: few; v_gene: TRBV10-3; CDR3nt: TGTGCCATCAGTGACTTGGGACCGCAGTTCTTC; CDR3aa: CAISDLGPQFF
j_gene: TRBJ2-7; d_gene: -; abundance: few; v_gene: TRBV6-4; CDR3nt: TGTGCCAGCGGGCTCTCCTACGAGCAGTACTTC; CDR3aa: CASGLSYEQYF
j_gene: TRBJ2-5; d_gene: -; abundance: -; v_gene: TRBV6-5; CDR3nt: TGTGCCAGCAGTTACGGGCTCCCAAAAGAGACCCAGTACTTC; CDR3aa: CASSYGLPKETQYF
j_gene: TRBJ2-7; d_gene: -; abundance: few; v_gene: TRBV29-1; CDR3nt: TGCAGCGTTGAATCCCAGGGTTGGAACGAGCAGTACTTC; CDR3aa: CSVESQGWNEQYF
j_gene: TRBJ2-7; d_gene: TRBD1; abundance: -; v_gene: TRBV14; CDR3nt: TGTGCCAGCAGCCAAGACCTGGACAGGGGGCCCTACGAGCAGTACTTC; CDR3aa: CASSQDLDRGPYEQYF
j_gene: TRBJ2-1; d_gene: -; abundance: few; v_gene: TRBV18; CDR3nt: TGTGCCAGCTCAGCCAGAGCAACAGGCATCGATCAGCAGTTCTTC; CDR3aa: CASSARATGIDQQFF
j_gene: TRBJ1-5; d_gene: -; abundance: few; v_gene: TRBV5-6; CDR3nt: TGTGCCAGCAGCGCGGGGGCAAATGGGCCCCAGCATTTT; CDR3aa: CASSAGANGPQHF
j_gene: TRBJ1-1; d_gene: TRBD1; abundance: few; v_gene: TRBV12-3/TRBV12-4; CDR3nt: TGTGCCAGCAGTAGGACAGGGGAAGCTTTCTTT; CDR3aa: CASSRTGEAFF
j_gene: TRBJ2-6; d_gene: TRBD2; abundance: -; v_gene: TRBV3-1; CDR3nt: TGTGCCAGCAGCCGGAAGGGACTAGCGGGGTTCTCTGGGGCCAACGTCCTGACTTTC; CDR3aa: CASSRKGLAGFSGANVLTF
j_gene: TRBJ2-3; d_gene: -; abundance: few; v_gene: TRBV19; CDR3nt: TGTGCCAGTAGTGCCGGGGACCCCACAGATACGCAGTATTTT; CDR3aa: CASSAGDPTDTQYF
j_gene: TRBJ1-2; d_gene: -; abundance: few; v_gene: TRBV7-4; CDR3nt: TGTGCCAGCAGCAGAGGGGGGGAAGGCTATGGCTACACCTTC; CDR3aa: CASSRGGEGYGYTF
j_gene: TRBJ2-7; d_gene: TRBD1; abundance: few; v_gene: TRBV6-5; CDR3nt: TGTGCCAGCAGCTGGACAGGAACCTACGAGCAGTACTTC; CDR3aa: CASSWTGTYEQYF
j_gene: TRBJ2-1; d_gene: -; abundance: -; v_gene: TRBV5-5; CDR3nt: TGTGCCAGCAGCTCGACGACTACCCGCAGTCTTGAGCAGTTCTTC; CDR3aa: CASSSTTTRSLEQFF
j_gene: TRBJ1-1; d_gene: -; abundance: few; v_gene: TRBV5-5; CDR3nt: TGTGCCAGCAGCTTGACAAAGGACACTGAAGCTTTCTTT; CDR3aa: CASSLTKDTEAFF
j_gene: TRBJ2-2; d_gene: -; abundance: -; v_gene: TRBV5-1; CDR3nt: TGCGCCAGCAGCTTGGTTCTTACCGGGGAGCTGTTTTTT; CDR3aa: CASSLVLTGELFF
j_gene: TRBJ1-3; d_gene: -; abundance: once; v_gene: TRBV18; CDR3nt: TGTGCCAGCTCACCTCGGGAAAACTCTGGAAACACCATATATTTT; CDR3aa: CASSPRENSGNTIYF
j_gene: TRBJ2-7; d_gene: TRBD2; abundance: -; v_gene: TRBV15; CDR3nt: TGTGCCACCAGCAGAACTAGCGGGAGTAGGTACGAGCAGTACTTC; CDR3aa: CATSRTSGSRYEQYF
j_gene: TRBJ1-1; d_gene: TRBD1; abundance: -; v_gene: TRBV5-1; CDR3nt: TGCGCCAGCAGCTTTTCAACAGGGGGGGAAGAAGCTTTCTTT; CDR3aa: CASSFSTGGEEAFF
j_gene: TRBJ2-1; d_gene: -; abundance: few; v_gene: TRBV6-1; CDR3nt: TGTGCCAGCAGTGGTCCAGAGCCCTCCTACAATGAGCAGTTCTTC; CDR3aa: CASSGPEPSYNEQFF